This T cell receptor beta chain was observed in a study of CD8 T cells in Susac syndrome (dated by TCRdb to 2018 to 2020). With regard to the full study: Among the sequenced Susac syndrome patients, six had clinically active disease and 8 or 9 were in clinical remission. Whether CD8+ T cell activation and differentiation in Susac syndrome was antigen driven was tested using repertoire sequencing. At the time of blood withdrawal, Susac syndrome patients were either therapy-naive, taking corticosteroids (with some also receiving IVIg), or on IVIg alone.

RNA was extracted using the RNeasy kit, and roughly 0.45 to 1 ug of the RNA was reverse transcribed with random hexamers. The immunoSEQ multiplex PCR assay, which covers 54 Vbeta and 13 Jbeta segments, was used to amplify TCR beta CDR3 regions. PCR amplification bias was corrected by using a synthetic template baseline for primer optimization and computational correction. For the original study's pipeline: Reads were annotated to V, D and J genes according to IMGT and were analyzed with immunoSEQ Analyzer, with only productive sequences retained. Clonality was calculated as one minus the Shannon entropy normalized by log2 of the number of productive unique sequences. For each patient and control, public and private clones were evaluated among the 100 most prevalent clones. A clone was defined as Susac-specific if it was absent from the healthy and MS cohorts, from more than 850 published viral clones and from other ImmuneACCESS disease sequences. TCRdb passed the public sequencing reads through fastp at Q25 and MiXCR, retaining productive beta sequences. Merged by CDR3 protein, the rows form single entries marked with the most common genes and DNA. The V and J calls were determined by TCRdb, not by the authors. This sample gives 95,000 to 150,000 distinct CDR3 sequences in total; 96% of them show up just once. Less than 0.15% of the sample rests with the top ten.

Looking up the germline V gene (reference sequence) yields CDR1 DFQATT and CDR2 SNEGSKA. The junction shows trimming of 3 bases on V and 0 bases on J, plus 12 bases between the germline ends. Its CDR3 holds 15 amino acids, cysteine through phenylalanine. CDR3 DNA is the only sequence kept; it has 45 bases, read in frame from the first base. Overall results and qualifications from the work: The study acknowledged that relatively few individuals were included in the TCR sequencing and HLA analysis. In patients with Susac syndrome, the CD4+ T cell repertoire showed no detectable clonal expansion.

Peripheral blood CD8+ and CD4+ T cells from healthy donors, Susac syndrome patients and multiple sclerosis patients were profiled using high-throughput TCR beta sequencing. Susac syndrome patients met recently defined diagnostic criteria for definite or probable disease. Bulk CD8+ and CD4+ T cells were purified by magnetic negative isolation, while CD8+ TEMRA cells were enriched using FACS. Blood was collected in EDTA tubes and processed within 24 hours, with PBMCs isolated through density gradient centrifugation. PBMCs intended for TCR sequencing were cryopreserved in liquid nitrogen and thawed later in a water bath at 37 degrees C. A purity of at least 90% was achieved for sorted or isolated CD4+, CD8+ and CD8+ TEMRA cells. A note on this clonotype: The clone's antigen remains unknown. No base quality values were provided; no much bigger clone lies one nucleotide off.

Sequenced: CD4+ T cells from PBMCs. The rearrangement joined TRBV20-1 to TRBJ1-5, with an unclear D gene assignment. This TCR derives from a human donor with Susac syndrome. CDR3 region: CSASRQSNSNQPQHF. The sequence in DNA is TGCAGTGCTAGCAGGCAGTCTAATAGCAATCAGCCCCAGCATTTT.